What follows describes a single T cell receptor (beta chain). The protocol was immunoSEQ multiplex PCR, while the TCRdb copy is restricted to in-frame clones and leaves out a portion. The table includes about 230,000 clones, about 69% detected once. The data originate from a study of shared clonotypes between healthy human individuals. The CDR3 totals 17 residues. The trim removed 3 bases at V and 1 base at J, leaving 10 bases unmatched. Germline-derived CDR1 and CDR2 are KGHSH and LQKENI. The healthy adult donors were HIV-negative and reported no recent acute infections or vaccinations. The TCR sequence derives from a man aged 25-45 years in good health. The chain carries TRBV18 and TRBJ1-1, with 8 positions matching TRBD1. Specimen: memory CD4+ T cells sorted from blood. The subset: CD45RA-negative fraction. The CDR3 DNA reads TGTGCCAGCTCACCCGGACAGGGACTGATTCGGAACACTGAAGCTTTCTTT. Translating gives CASSPGQGLIRNTEAFF.